The sequence of this TCR beta chain was determined in a study of Ad26.COV2.S vaccination and SARS-CoV-2 variants. Background on the study: Administration of Ad26.COV2.S was intramuscular, either once or twice 56 days apart.

The count of this clone is one. Profiled with immunoSEQ multiplex PCR; TCRdb holds only in-frame clones, not every one. The sample records 440,000 or so clones, about 89% being singletons. Specified treatment: some 20 received Ad26.COV2.S at low or high dose, single or two shots; a few received placebo; per-sample allocation not given. Material that was analyzed had been drawn on day 63 after the first vaccine or placebo injection. Participants' vaccine, an Ad26 vector, delivered Wuhan-strain SARS-CoV-2 spike. Sequenced here: peripheral blood, sampled in a trial of Ad26.COV2.S vaccine versus placebo. This receptor was identified in a person aged 18-65 years who received the Ad26.COV2.S COVID-19 vaccine or a placebo.

The CDR3 reads CASSVGLSTDTQYF. The CDR3 region has the DNA TGTGCCAGCAGCGTGGGACTAAGCACAGATACGCAGTATTTT. The chain carries TRBV9 and TRBJ2-3, with 7 bases aligning to TRBD2. Germline V CDR1 and CDR2: SGDLS, YYNGEE. This CDR3 contains 14 residues. The J segment lost 0 bases and the V segment lost 2 bases, leaving 0 bases of the junction unmatched. Together with reference TRBV9 and TRBJ2-3, the CDR3 gives the full variable domain: DSGVTQTPKHLITATGQRVTLRCSPRSGDLSVYWYQQSLDQGLQFLIQYYNGEERAKGNILERFSAQQFPDLHSELNLSSLELGDSALYFCASSVGLSTDTQYFGPGTRLTVL.